One TCR beta chain is described in this entry. Antigen specificity is unknown. This specimen belongs to a study of T cells expressing NK-cell markers. Study in general: Eight donors were sequenced, seven testing HCMV-seropositive and one testing seronegative.

Per the germline V gene, CDR1 is MNHEY and CDR2 is SVGEGT. CDR3 length: 13 amino acids. It was by 5'RACE template switching with UMIs that TCR beta cDNA was made. Using the 5' RACE reads, TCRdb records one entry per CDR3 protein without DNA. This sample contains roughly 430,000 distinct CDR3 sequences. Findings and limits, study-wide: About 1.0-8% of CD8+ T cells in several donors belonged to dominant NKG2C+ clonotypes. One observes that, in several donors, these clonotypes were also the leading ones within the CD3+CD56-NKG2C+ fraction.

This clonotype originated in a woman between 18 and 70 years old in good health. This chain uses TRBV6-2 or TRBV6-3 with TRBJ1-1. The source material was blood T cells: a sorted CD56 or NKG2C T cell subset, CD4+ or CD8+ T cells, or bulk PBMC T cells (not recorded which). CDR3 residues: CASSYWQSTEAFF.